The subject of this entry is one T cell receptor (beta chain). What antigen it recognizes has not been identified. It may be a read error: a sequence one base away is much more abundant. The donors were healthy, HIV-negative adults with no recently reported acute infections or vaccinations. All donors were Caucasian adults living in Nashville, Tennessee, USA. The CD8 memory samples were a combination of magnetically selected CD45RO+ cells and CCR7-negative CD45RA+ effector memory (TemRA) cells. After blood collection by leukapheresis, PBMCs were isolated using Ficoll-Histopaque density gradient centrifugation and then cryopreserved in the vapor phase of liquid nitrogen. Purity and quantity of every magnetically sorted T cell population were checked by analytical flow cytometry. From each sorted fraction, genomic DNA was isolated and quantified by UV absorbance on a Nanodrop 2000c. Using the deep immunoSEQ assay, multiplex PCR amplified TCR CDR3 regions from genomic DNA. Genomic DNA extracted from each cell subset was distributed evenly over all wells of several immunoSEQ 96-well plates, and each plate served as one replicate. For sorted subsets, about 220 ng of genomic DNA, equivalent to 25,000 to 30,000 T cell genomes, went into each replicate PCR. The purified libraries were quantified using a Qubit 3.0 fluorometer, sized with a Bioanalyzer 2100, and then quantified again using the KAPA Library Quantification kit. A separate single-read 150-cycle Illumina NextSeq 550 flow cell was used to sequence each immunoSEQ 96-well plate. Per the original workflow: Because the immunoSEQ output included only junctional sequences and no quality scores, the filtering could not be the same as the filtering used for full-length reads. Sequences were annotated with PyIR, a Python wrapper for IgBLAST v1.9, and V/J genes and CDR3 were assigned using IMGT germline references. Reads with weak V/J assignments (E-value above 1e-6), missing CDR3, stop codons, out-of-frame junctions, or ambiguous translated residues were removed. V3J clonotypes were defined as sequences sharing the same inferred V gene, J gene, and CDR3 amino acid sequence. The percentage overlap between two repertoires was calculated by dividing the number of shared unique clonotypes by the size of the smaller repertoire. Three approaches were used to assess repertoire richness: RTK rarefaction, the Chao1 estimator, and Recon v2.1 estimates of unobserved clonotypes. For all TCRbeta clonotypes obtained by the gDNA method from a handful of donors, generation probabilities were computed with OLGA. TCRdb carries this immuneACCESS record with in-frame sequences only. Its versions omit some clonotypes, under half of them owing to an unresolved V gene in the studies checked, with the rest unexplained. That table supplies the V and J calls and clone size; D and trimming were determined from the DNA. For this sample there are some 320,000 clones; around nine tenths appear just once. Roughly 16% of the sample comes from the top ten.

This entry comes from a study of shared clonotypes between healthy human individuals (dated by TCRdb to 2020 to 2022). Study-level background: The cohort comprised two women and a few men aged 18 to 49 years. For each donor, three plates each were used for CD4 naive and CD4 memory, two plates were used for CD8 naive, and one plate was used for CD8 memory. The study deeply sequenced blood TCR repertoires of about 5 healthy adults to estimate repertoire size and the extent of clonotype sharing between individuals. To increase sequencing depth and limit assay-specific biases, TCR repertoire library preparation and sequencing were carried out by different laboratories using diverse techniques. Between about 0.9 and 10 billion PBMCs per donor were obtained by leukapheresis.

CDR1 and CDR2 (SEHNR, FQNEAQ) derive from the germline V gene (reference sequence). From the cysteine up to the phenylalanine, the CDR3 has a length of 13 residues. The read is trimmed to its CDR3 DNA, 39 bases read in frame from base 1. V lost 3 bases and J lost 2 bases; the stretch between them is 7 bases long. Beyond this particular receptor, the publication reports: Across a few donors, roughly 5.1% of naive CD4, 3% to 4% of naive CD8, under 2.5% of memory CD4, and roughly 0.41% of memory CD8 clonotypes were shared. Larger estimated clonotype richness was generally found for naive subsets than for memory subsets. Clonotypes shared by all four sorted-subset donors showed higher generation probabilities than non-shared clonotypes. Sampling was limited to blood, and TCR repertoires in tissue likely differ from TCR repertoires in blood. Because the study included only a small number of donors, the genetic and exposure-history diversity represented was limited. Even with the large sequencing depth, rarefaction of the sorted-subset datasets indicated that sequencing was incomplete. Based on pairwise subsampling, the degree of clonotype sharing among donors was expected to be affected by sequencing depth.

This clonotype originated in a man between 18 and 29 years old in good health. Specimen: memory CD8+ T cells sorted from blood. Taken with the paper, the label for cell subset or site translates to: CD45RO+ cells pooled with CCR7-negative TemRA cells. Recombination linked TRBV7-9 to TRBJ1-2, and the D gene may be TRBD1, 6 bases matching. The CDR3 loop reads CASSFGQNYGYTF. The nucleotide sequence is TGTGCCAGCAGCTTCGGACAGAACTATGGCTACACCTTC.